Listed below are T cell receptor beta chains from one sample, sequenced in a study of cytomegalovirus exposure and HLA in healthy donors. Libraries were prepared by immunoSEQ multiplex PCR; TCRdb keeps only in-frame clonotypes and omits some of them. The sample lists 120,000 to 150,000 clones, 80% to 85% occurring once. The sequenced material came from PBMCs. Receptors were obtained from a male donor in good health and CMV-seropositive. Each CDR3 is given with its conserved first and last residue. The D gene is left open where the match is weak. Size tells how often a clone was seen (once, few, many) or the class of an expanded clone, and some rows leave it out.

clone size: .
D gene: .
V gene: TRBV6-5
J gene: TRBJ1-1
CDR3 DNA: TGTGCCAGCAGTTACGGGAGCAGGGGCACTGAAGCTTTCTTT
CDR3 protein: CASSYGSRGTEAFF

clone size: once
D gene: TRBD1
V gene: TRBV14
J gene: TRBJ2-7
CDR3 DNA: TGTGCCAGCAGCTGGGACAGGGGTTACGAGCAGTACTTC
CDR3 protein: CASSWDRGYEQYF

clone size: .
D gene: .
V gene: TRBV27
J gene: TRBJ2-3
CDR3 DNA: TGTGCCAGCAGTTTATCCCCTCCTAGACGGGTACGCACAGATACGCAGTATTTT
CDR3 protein: CASSLSPPRRVRTDTQYF

clone size: .
D gene: TRBD1
V gene: TRBV27
J gene: TRBJ1-2
CDR3 DNA: TGTGCCAGCAGTCTCACAGGGGGCTATGGCTACACCTTC
CDR3 protein: CASSLTGGYGYTF

clone size: .
D gene: TRBD2
V gene: TRBV9
J gene: TRBJ2-7
CDR3 DNA: TGTGCCAGCAGCGTAGCTGGAGGGCTAGCGGGAGCCAGTGAGCAGTACTTC
CDR3 protein: CASSVAGGLAGASEQYF

clone size: .
D gene: .
V gene: TRBV6-1
J gene: TRBJ2-3
CDR3 DNA: TGTGCCAGCAGAACACCGCTAGTAGGAGATACGCAGTATTTT
CDR3 protein: CASRTPLVGDTQYF

clone size: .
D gene: TRBD2
V gene: TRBV7-3
J gene: TRBJ2-1
CDR3 DNA: TGTGCCAGCAGCTTCCTTTACCTAGCGGACTACAATGAGCAGTTCTTC
CDR3 protein: CASSFLYLADYNEQFF

clone size: .
D gene: TRBD2
V gene: TRBV13
J gene: TRBJ2-7
CDR3 DNA: TGTGCCAGCAGCTTATTGGCTAGCGGGAAACTCTACGAGCAGTACTTC
CDR3 protein: CASSLLASGKLYEQYF

clone size: .
D gene: TRBD1
V gene: TRBV28
J gene: TRBJ1-1
CDR3 DNA: TGTGCCAGCAGCCTTAACAGGGGGCGGGCTTTCTTT
CDR3 protein: CASSLNRGRAFF

clone size: .
D gene: .
V gene: TRBV5-1
J gene: TRBJ2-3
CDR3 DNA: TGCGCCAGCAGCTTCGGGACTAGCACAGATACGCAGTATTTT
CDR3 protein: CASSFGTSTDTQYF

clone size: .
D gene: TRBD1
V gene: TRBV19
J gene: TRBJ1-5
CDR3 DNA: TGTGCCAGTAGTGCCCACTGGGTGATGGACAGGAGCAATCAGCCCCAGCATTTT
CDR3 protein: CASSAHWVMDRSNQPQHF

clone size: .
D gene: TRBD2
V gene: TRBV5-4
J gene: TRBJ2-7
CDR3 DNA: TGTGCCAGCAGCTCGGGGGGACCCCTCTACGAGCAGTACTTC
CDR3 protein: CASSSGGPLYEQYF

clone size: .
D gene: .
V gene: TRBV18
J gene: TRBJ1-3
CDR3 DNA: TGTGCCAGCTCACTCTCCGGGGGCTCTGGAAACACCATATATTTT
CDR3 protein: CASSLSGGSGNTIYF

clone size: .
D gene: TRBD2
V gene: TRBV5-1
J gene: TRBJ2-7
CDR3 DNA: TGCGCCAGCAGCTTCACTAGCGGGAGTCGCGGGGGGGAGCAGTACTTC
CDR3 protein: CASSFTSGSRGGEQYF

clone size: .
D gene: TRBD1
V gene: TRBV7-9
J gene: TRBJ1-6
CDR3 DNA: TGTGCCAGCAGCTGGGGGCAGGGGGAATATTCACCCCTCCACTTT
CDR3 protein: CASSWGQGEYSPLHF

clone size: .
D gene: TRBD1
V gene: TRBV28
J gene: TRBJ1-4
CDR3 DNA: TGTGCCGTCGTGGGGACAGGGGATGAAAAACTGTTTTTT
CDR3 protein: CAVVGTGDEKLFF

clone size: .
D gene: TRBD2
V gene: TRBV6-5
J gene: TRBJ2-7
CDR3 DNA: TGTGCCAGCAGTTATAGCGGGACCTACGAGCAGTACTTC
CDR3 protein: CASSYSGTYEQYF

clone size: .
D gene: .
V gene: TRBV20-1
J gene: TRBJ2-7
CDR3 DNA: TGCAGTGCTAGTATCTCCTACGAGCAGTACTTC
CDR3 protein: CSASISYEQYF

clone size: .
D gene: TRBD1
V gene: TRBV29-1
J gene: TRBJ2-7
CDR3 DNA: TGCAGCGTCCCGGGACAGAACTACGAGCAGTACTTC
CDR3 protein: CSVPGQNYEQYF

clone size: once
D gene: .
V gene: TRBV20-1
J gene: TRBJ1-2
CDR3 DNA: TGCAGTGCTAGGGAGACGGCTCACACCTTC
CDR3 protein: CSARETAHTF

clone size: .
D gene: .
V gene: TRBV6-5
J gene: TRBJ1-1
CDR3 DNA: TGTGCCAGCAGTTACTCCGGGGGATCGGGCCTTGAAGCTTTCTTT
CDR3 protein: CASSYSGGSGLEAFF

clone size: .
D gene: .
V gene: TRBV27
J gene: TRBJ1-5
CDR3 DNA: TGTGCCAGCAGTTTAAAATCGTCCGATGTAGCTAATCAGCCCCAGCATTTT
CDR3 protein: CASSLKSSDVANQPQHF